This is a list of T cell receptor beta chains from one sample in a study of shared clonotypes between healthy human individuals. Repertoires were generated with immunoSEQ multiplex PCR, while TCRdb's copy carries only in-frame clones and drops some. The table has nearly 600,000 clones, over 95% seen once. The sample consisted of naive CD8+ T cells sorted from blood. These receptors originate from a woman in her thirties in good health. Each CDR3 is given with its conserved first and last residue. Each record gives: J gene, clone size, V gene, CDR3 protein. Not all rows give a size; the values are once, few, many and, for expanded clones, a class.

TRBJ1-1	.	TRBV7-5	CVRSLAGQGSTEAFF
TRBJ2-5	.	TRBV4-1	CASSQLHTAGGGETQYF
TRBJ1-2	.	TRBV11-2	CASSGRRDGYTF
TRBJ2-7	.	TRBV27	CASSFSGSGEYEQYF
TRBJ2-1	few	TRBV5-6	CASSRTGWGYNEQFF
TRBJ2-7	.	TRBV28	CASSTAGWTDHPF
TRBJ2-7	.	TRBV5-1	CASSPASGTRGISSYEQYF
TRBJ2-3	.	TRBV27	CASSRIASTDTQYF
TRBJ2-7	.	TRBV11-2	CASSLAGISYEQYF
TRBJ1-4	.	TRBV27	CASSLSGANEKLFF
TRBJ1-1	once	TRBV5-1	CASSPRVDTEAFF
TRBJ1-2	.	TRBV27	CASSFGSGYGYTF
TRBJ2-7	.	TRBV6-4	CASSVIAGSSYEQYF
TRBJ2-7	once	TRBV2	CASSEGASGITYEQYF
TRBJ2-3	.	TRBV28	CASSWGQTSTDTQYF
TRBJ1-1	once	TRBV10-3	CAISDTGDGLMNTEAFF
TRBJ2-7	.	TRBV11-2	CASSFTPETGTYEQYF
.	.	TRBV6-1	CASRDYEQYF
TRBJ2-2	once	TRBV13	CASSLFSAGELFF
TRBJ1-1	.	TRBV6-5	CASSYHNTYTEAFF
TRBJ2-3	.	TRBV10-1	CASSEREGGEADTQYF
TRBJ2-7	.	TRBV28	CASSLRGFVGAFSYEQYF
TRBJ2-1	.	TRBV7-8	CASSLAGFEVF
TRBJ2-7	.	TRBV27	CASSFAEGTTHEQYF
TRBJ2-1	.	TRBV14	CASSPTGGDSYNEQFF
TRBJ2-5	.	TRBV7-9	CASSLVVWETQYF
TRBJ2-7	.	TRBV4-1	CASSPAVAGSYEQYF
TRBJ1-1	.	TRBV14	CASSQDAPLAFF
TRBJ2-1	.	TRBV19	CASSIVPGLAANEQFF
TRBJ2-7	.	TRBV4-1	CASSLGTGSYEQYF
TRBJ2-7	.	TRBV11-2	CASSLGPTYEQYF
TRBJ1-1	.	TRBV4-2	CASSQDWGSGTEAFF
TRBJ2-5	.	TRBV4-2	CASSERRTYSGREETQYF
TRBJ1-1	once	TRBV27	CASSFGQGNTEAFF
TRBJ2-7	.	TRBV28	CASSPTSANSYEQYF
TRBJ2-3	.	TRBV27	CASSLSPGTDTQYF
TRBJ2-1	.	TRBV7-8	CASSPLTSGWDEQFF
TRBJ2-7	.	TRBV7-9	CASSPGTRPLYEQYF
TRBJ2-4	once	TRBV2	CASSADGSLAKNIQYF
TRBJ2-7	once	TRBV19	CASSMSQGTGGYEQYF
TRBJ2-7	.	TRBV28	CASRPERQSAYEQYF
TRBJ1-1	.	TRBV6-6	CASSLMNTEAFF
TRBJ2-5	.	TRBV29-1	CSVEGGVLGETQYF
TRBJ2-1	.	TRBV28	CASSGTSGEQFF
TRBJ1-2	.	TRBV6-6	CASSYKGGADYGYTF
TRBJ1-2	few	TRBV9	CASSGTAHGYTF
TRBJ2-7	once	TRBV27	CASSLMGGSGYEQYF
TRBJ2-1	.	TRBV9	CASTNPVAGGTYSNEQFF
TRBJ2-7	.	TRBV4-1	CASSQGQSSFYEQYF
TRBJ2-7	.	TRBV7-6	CASSLGGSQLSYEQYF
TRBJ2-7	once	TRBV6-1	CASTPRGGYYEQYF
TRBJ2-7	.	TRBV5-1	CASSPNRQVLGDEQYF
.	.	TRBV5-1	CASSLQHLLDEQYF
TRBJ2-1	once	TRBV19	CASSITNEQFF
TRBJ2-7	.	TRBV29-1	CSVEDSSYEQYF
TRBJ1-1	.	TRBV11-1	CASSEGRLPTEAFF
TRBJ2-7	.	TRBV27	CASSLFSGAPYEQYF
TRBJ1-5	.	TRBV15	CATSREISGSSNQPQHF
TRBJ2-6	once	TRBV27	CASSLDSSGANVLTF
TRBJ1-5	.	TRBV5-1	CASSLAGYSNQPQHF